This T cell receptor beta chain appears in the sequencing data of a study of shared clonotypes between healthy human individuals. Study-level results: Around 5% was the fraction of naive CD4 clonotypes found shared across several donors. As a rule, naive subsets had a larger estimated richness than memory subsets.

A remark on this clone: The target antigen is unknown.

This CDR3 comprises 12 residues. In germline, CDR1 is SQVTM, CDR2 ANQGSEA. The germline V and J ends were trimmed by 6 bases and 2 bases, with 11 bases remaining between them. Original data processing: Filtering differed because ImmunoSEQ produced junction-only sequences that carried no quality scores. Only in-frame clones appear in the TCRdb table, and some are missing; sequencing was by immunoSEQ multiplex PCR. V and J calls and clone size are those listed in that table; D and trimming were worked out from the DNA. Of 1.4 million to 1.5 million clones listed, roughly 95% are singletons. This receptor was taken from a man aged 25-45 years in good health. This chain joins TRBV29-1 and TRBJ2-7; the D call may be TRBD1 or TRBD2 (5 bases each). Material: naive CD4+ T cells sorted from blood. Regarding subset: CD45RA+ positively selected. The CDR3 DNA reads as TGCAGCGTGGGGGACGGCGCCTACGAGCAGTACTTC. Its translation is CSVGDGAYEQYF.